The clone carrying this T cell receptor beta chain was seen more than once but under ten times. The intended depth for sequencing was 1 in 200,000 to 1 in 1 million T cells. Sequencing was performed with immunoSEQ multiplex PCR; in TCRdb, only in-frame clones are kept and a portion is missing. The sample includes roughly 170,000 clones, approximately 84% of them seen just once. V was shortened by 4 bases and J by 5 bases, with 11 bases between the two germline ends. CDR1 and CDR2 (germline): MNHEY, SVGAGI. This CDR3 has 13 residues. This record belongs to a study of cytotoxic CD8 clonotypes in ibrutinib-treated CLL.

The V gene is TRBV6-5, the J gene TRBJ2-5; no reliable D call. The material sequenced was PBMCs, taken after 24 months of ibrutinib treatment. This clonotype originated in a human donor with chronic lymphocytic leukemia. The CDR3 spells CASSWQFGETQYF. The CDR3, as DNA: TGTGCCAGCAGTTGGCAGTTCGGGGAGACCCAGTACTTC.